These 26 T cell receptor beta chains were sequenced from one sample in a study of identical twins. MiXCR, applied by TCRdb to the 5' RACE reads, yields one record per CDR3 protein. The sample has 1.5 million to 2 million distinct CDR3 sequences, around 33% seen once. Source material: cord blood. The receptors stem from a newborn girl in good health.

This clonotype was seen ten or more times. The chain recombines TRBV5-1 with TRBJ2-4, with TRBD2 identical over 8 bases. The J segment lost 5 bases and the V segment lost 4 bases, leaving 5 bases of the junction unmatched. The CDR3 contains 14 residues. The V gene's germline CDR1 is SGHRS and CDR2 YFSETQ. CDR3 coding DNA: TGCGCCAGCAGCCCGCGGGGGGCAGAAAACATTCAGTACTTC. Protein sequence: CASSPRGAENIQYF.

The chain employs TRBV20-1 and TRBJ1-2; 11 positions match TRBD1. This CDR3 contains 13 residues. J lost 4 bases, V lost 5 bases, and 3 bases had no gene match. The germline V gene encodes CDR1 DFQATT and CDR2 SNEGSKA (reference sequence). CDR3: CSAQGTGGYGYTF. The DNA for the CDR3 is TGCAGTGCTCAGGGGACAGGGGGCTATGGCTACACCTTC.

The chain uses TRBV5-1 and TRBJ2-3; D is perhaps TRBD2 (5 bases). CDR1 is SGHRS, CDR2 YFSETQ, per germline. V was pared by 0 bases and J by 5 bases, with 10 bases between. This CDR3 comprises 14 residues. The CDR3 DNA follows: TGCGCCAGCAGCTTGGGAGGACTCCAAGATACGCAGTATTTT. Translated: CASSLGGLQDTQYF.

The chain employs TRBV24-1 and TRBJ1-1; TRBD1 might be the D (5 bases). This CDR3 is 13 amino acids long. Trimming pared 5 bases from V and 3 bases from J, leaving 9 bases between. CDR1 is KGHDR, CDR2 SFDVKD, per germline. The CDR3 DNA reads TGTGCCACCAGTGCGGAGGGGTACACTGAAGCTTTCTTT. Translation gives CATSAEGYTEAFF.

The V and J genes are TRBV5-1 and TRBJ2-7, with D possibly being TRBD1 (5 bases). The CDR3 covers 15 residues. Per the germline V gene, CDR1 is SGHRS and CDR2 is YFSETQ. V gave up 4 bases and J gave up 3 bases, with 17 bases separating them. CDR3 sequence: CASSAPDTDDYEQYF. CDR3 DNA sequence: TGCGCCAGCAGCGCACCGGACACGGATGACTACGAGCAGTACTTC.

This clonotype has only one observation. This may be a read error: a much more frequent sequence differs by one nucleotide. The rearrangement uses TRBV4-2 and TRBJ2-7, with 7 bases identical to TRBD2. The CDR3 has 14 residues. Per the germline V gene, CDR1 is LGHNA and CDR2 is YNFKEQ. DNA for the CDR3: TGTGCCTGCAGCCCCAACACGGGAGGAATCGAGCAGTACTTC. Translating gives CACSPNTGGIEQYF.

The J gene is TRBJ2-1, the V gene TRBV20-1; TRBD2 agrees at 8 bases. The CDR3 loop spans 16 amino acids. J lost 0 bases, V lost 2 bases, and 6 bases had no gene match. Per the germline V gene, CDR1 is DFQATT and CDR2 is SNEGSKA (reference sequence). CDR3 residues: CSARTFSGSSYNEQFF. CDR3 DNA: TGCAGTGCTAGAACGTTCAGCGGGAGCTCCTACAATGAGCAGTTCTTC.

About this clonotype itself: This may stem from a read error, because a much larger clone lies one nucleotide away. The CDR3 nucleotides are TGCAGTGGCGGAGGCCTCTCCTACAATGGGCAGTTCTTC. Translated: CSGGGLSYNGQFF. This rearrangement joins TRBV20-1 to TRBJ2-1, with D possibly TRBD2 on 5 matching bases. This CDR3 region has 13 residues. CDR1 and CDR2 (germline): DFQATT, SNEGSKA (reference sequence).

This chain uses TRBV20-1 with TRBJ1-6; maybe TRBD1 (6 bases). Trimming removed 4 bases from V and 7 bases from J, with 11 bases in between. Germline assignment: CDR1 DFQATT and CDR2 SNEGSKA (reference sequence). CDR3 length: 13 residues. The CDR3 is CSATTGGNSPLHF. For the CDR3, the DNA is TGCAGTGCTACGACAGGAGGGAATTCACCCCTCCACTTT.

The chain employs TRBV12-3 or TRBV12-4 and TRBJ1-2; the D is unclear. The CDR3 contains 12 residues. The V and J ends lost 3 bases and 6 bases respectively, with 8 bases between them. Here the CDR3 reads CASSFTVNGYTF. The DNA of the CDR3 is TGTGCCAGCAGTTTCACGGTCAATGGCTACACCTTC.

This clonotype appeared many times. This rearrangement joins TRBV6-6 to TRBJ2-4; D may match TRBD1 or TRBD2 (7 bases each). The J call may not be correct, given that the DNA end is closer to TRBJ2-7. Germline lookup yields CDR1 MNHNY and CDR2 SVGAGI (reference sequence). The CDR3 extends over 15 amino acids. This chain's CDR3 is CASSPQGGGYNEQYF. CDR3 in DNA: TGTGCCAGCAGCCCACAGGGAGGGGGCTATAACGAGCAGTACTTC.

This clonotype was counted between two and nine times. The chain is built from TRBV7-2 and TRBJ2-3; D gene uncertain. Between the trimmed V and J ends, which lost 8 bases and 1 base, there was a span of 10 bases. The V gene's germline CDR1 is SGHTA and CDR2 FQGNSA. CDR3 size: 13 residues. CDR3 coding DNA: TGTGCCAGCGTGGGCCCCCGCACAGATACGCAGTATTTT. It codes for CASVGPRTDTQYF.

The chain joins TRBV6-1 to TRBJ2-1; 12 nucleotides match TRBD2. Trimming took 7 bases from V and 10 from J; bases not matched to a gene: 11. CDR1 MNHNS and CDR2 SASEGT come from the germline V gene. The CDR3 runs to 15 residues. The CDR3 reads CASTWLAGGNYEQFF. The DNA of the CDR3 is TGTGCCAGCACTTGGCTAGCGGGAGGGAACTACGAGCAGTTCTTC.

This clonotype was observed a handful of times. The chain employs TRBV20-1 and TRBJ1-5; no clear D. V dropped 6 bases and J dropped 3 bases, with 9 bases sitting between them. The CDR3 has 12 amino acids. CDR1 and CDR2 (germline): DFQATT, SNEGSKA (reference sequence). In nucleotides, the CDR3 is TGCAGTGCCTGGGCACTCAATCAGCCCCAGCATTTT. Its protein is CSAWALNQPQHF.

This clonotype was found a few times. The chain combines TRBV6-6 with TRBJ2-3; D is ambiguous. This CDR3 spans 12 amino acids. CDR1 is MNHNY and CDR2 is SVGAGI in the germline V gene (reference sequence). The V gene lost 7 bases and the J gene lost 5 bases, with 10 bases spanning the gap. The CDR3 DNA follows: TGTGCCAGCAACCACGGTGGAGATACGCAGTATTTT. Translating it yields CASNHGGDTQYF.

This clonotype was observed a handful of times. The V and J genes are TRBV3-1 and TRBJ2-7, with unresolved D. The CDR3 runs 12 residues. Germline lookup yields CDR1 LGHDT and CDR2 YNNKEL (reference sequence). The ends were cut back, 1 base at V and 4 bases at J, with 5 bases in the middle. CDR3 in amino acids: CASSQAQYEQYF. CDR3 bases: TGTGCCAGCAGCCAAGCGCAGTACGAGCAGTACTTC.

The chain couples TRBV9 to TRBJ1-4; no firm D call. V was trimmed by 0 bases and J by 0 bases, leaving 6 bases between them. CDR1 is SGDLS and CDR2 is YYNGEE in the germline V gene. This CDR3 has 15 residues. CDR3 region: CASSVEVATNEKLFF. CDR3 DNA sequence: TGTGCCAGCAGCGTAGAGGTGGCAACTAATGAAAAACTGTTTTTT. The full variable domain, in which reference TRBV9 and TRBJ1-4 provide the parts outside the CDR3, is DSGVTQTPKHLITATGQRVTLRCSPRSGDLSVYWYQQSLDQGLQFLIQYYNGEERAKGNILERFSAQQFPDLHSELNLSSLELGDSALYFCASSVEVATNEKLFFGSGTQLSVL.

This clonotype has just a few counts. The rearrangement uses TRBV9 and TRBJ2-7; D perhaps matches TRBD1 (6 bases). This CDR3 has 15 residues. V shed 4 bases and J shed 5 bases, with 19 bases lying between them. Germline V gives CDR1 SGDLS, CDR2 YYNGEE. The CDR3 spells CASSITGNFRNEQYF. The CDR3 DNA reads TGTGCCAGCAGCATAACAGGGAATTTTCGTAACGAGCAGTACTTC.

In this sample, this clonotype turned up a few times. The CDR3 reads CASSQGSGVYEQYF. As DNA, the CDR3 is TGTGCCAGCAGCCAAGGAAGCGGAGTCTACGAGCAGTACTTC. The J gene is TRBJ2-7, the V gene TRBV3-1; weak D call: TRBD2 (5 bases). V was cut by 1 base and J by 3 bases, with 10 bases left in between. The germline CDR1 and CDR2 sequences are LGHDT and YNNKEL (reference sequence). The CDR3 has 14 amino acids.

Here the CDR3 DNA reads TGCAGTGCGAAACGACTAGCGGGGCACAATGAGCAGTACTTC. This sequence encodes CSAKRLAGHNEQYF. V is TRBV20-1 and J is TRBJ2-5, with 11 bases lining up with TRBD2. CDR1 is DFQATT and CDR2 is SNEGSKA in the germline V gene (reference sequence). This CDR3 is 14 amino acids long. With 6 bases clipped from V and 11 bases from J, the junction kept 14 bases outside the gene matches.

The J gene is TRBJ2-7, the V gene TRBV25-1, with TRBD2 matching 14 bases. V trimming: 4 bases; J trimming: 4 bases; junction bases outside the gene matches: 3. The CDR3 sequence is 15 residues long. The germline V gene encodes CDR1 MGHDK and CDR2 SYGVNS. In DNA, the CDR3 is TGTGCCAGCAGTGGGGGACTAGCGGGAGTATACGAGCAGTACTTC. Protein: CASSGGLAGVYEQYF.

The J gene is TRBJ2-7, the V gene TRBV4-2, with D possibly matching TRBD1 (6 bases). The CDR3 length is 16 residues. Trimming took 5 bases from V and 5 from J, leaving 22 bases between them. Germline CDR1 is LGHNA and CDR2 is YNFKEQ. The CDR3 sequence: CASSLDRGSMVDEQYF. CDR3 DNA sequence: TGTGCCAGCAGCTTGGATAGGGGGAGTATGGTGGACGAGCAGTACTTC.

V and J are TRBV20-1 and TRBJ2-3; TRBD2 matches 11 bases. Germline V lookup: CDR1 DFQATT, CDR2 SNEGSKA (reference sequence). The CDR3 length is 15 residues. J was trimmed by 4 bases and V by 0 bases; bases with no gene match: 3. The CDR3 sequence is CSARDFSGGADTQYF. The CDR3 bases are TGCAGTGCTAGAGATTTTAGCGGGGGGGCAGATACGCAGTATTTT.

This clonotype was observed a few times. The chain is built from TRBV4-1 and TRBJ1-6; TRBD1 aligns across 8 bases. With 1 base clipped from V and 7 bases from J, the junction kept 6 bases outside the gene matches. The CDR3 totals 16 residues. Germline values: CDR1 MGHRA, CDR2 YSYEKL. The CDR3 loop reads CASSQGGTGGNSPLHF. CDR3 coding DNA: TGCGCCAGCAGCCAAGGGGGTACAGGGGGAAATTCACCCCTCCACTTT.

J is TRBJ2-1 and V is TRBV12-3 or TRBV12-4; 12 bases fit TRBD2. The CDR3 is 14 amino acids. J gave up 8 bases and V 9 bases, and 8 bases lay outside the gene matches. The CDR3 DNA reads TGTGCCAGTGGACTAGCGGGACCTGTCCATGAGCAGTTCTTC. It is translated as CASGLAGPVHEQFF.

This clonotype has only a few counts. The CDR3 DNA is TGCAGTGCTAGGGCTCTCAGCGGGGTCCCCTCCTACGAGCAGTACTTC. Protein product: CSARALSGVPSYEQYF. The V and J genes are TRBV20-1 and TRBJ2-7; 7 bases match TRBD2. Trimming took 3 bases from V and 0 from J; bases not matched to a gene: 11. The CDR3 is 16 amino acids. Per germline, CDR1 DFQATT and CDR2 SNEGSKA (reference sequence).